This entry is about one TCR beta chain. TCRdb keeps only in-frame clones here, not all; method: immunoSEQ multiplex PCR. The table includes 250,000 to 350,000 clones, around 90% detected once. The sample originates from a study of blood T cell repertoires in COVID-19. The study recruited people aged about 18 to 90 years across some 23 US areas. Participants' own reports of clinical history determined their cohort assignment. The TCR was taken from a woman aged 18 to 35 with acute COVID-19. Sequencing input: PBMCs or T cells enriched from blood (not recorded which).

The CDR3 coding sequence is TGTGCCAGCAGCCCCCCCCAGGGGGGGAACACTGAAGCTTTCTTT. Protein product: CASSPPQGGNTEAFF. V is TRBV5-5 and J is TRBJ1-1; 7 bases are shared with TRBD1. The CDR3 is 15 amino acids. The V gene end was trimmed by 4 bases and the J gene end by 1 base; junction bases not matched to a gene: 7. Germline loops: CDR1 SGHKS, CDR2 YYEKEE (reference sequence).